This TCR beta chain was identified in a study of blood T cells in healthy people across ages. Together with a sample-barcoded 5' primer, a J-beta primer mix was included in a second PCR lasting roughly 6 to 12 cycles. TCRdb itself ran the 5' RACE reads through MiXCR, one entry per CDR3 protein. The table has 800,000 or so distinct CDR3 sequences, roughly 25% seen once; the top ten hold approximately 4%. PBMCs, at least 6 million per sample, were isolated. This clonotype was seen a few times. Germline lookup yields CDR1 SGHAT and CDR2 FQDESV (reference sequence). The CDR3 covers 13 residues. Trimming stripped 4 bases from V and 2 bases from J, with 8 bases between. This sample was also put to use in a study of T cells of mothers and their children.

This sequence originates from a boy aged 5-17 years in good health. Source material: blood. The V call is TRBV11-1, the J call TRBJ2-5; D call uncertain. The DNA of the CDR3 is TGTGCCAGCAGCTCATTCCAACAAGAGACCCAGTACTTC. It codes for CASSSFQQETQYF.